Detailed here is one TCR beta chain. This entry belongs to a study of blood T cell repertoires in COVID-19. About the study: COVID-19 samples, acute and convalescent, were from the United States, Italy and Spain.

The CDR3 is 14 amino acids. Per the germline V gene, CDR1 is MDHEN and CDR2 is SYDVKM. The V and J ends lost 3 bases and 2 bases respectively, with 8 bases between them. Authors' analysis steps: Nucleated cell number was recorded as an estimate derived from reference gene primer amplification. Clones were read by immunoSEQ multiplex PCR, and TCRdb kept only the in-frame ones, dropping some. For V, J and clone size, that table is used; D and trimming come from the DNA. The sample holds some 230,000 clones, 83% seen once. This chain uses TRBV28 with TRBJ1-3; maybe TRBD1 (5 bases). Sample: peripheral blood. The source is a woman in her fifties or sixties with acute or convalescent COVID-19. The CDR3 region has the DNA TGTGCCAGCAGTTTTGGGGCAACTGGAAACACCATATATTTT. It translates to CASSFGATGNTIYF.